Listed here are 10 T cell receptor beta chains from one sample, sequenced in a study of T cell repertoires in cytomegalovirus infection. TCRdb reanalysed the reads using MiXCR and keeps one entry per CDR3 protein. The repertoire holds a few hundred thousand distinct CDR3 sequences, with around 15% as singletons. The sequenced sample was CD8+ T cells from PBMCs. Receptor source: a human donor in good health (CMV status not recorded). Some clones in this sample may be carry-over from other donors' samples.

This rearrangement joins TRBV4-1 to TRBJ2-7; a possible D gene is TRBD2 (5 bases). This CDR3 is 14 amino acids long. V was shortened by 4 bases and J by 2 bases, with 12 bases between the two germline ends. Germline V lookup: CDR1 MGHRA, CDR2 YSYEKL. The CDR3 sequence: CASSLRTGTYEQYF. CDR3 coding DNA: TGCGCCAGCAGCCTACGGACCGGGACCTACGAGCAGTACTTC.

The V call is TRBV2, the J call TRBJ1-2; 10 bases line up with TRBD1. This CDR3 is 16 amino acids long. In germline, CDR1 is SNHLY, CDR2 FYNNEI. V gave up 1 base and J gave up 4 bases; unmatched junction bases: 6. The CDR3, as DNA: TGTGCCAGCAGTGAAGAGTGGACAGGGGGGATCTATGGCTACACCTTC. It translates to CASSEEWTGGIYGYTF.

This clonotype was observed a few times. This rearrangement joins TRBV15 to TRBJ2-3; 9 bases are shared with TRBD2. This CDR3 has 15 amino acids. V lost 8 bases to trimming and J lost 0 bases; unmatched junction nucleotides: 6. CDR1 and CDR2 (germline): LNHNV, YYDKDF (reference sequence). The CDR3 reads CATRERGESTDTQYF. CDR3 in DNA: TGTGCCACCCGGGAGCGGGGGGAAAGCACAGATACGCAGTATTTT.

This clonotype has ten or more counts. This sequence joins TRBV6-1 and TRBJ2-1; maybe TRBD1 (5 bases). The CDR3 consists of 13 residues. Trimming cost V 8 bases and J 0 bases, with 8 bases left between them. CDR1 and CDR2 from the germline V gene are MNHNS and SASEGT. The CDR3 DNA is TGTGCCAGCGGGGCTAGCTCCTACAATGAGCAGTTCTTC. Amino acids: CASGASSYNEQFF.

J is TRBJ1-1 and V is TRBV6-6; TRBD1 might be the D (6 bases). Deletions cut 9 bases from V and 0 bases from J, with 17 bases between. The CDR3 covers 15 residues. Germline V gene sequence: CDR1 MNHNY, CDR2 SVGAGI (reference sequence). In DNA form, the CDR3 reads TGTGCCAGGCCGACAGGCGGTGGGATGAACACTGAAGCTTTCTTT. Translated: CARPTGGGMNTEAFF.

Ten or more counts support this clonotype. The J gene is TRBJ2-3, the V gene TRBV7-2, with TRBD2 matching 8 bases. Trimming cost V 0 bases and J 3 bases; bases outside gene matches: 8. Germline V gives CDR1 SGHTA, CDR2 FQGNSA. The CDR3 is 17 residues long. CDR3 DNA sequence: TGTGCCAGCAGCTTAGCGGGTTCAGCGGGGGTGACAGATACGCAGTATTTT. Translated, it gives CASSLAGSAGVTDTQYF.

V gene TRBV29-1 combines with J gene TRBJ1-1, with D perhaps TRBD1 (6 bases). The V gene's germline CDR1 is SQVTM and CDR2 ANQGSEA. The CDR3 sequence is 12 residues long. Trimming removed 6 bases at V and 6 bases at J, with 14 bases between. CDR3: CSVPTGSAEAFF. The CDR3 DNA sequence: TGCAGCGTCCCAACAGGGAGCGCTGAAGCTTTCTTT.

There are many counts of this clonotype. The chain couples TRBV6-1 to TRBJ1-2; TRBD1 matches at 9 bases. There are 14 residues in the CDR3. J lost 6 bases, V lost 5 bases, and 7 bases had no gene match. Per germline, CDR1 MNHNS and CDR2 SASEGT. This CDR3 is CASSSPGQGNGYTF. The CDR3 coding sequence is TGTGCCAGCAGTTCTCCGGGACAGGGTAATGGCTACACCTTC.

The rearrangement joins TRBV3-1 to TRBJ2-1; D is unresolved. Germline V gene sequence: CDR1 LGHDT, CDR2 YNNKEL (reference sequence). This CDR3 is built from 12 residues. V gave up 5 bases and J gave up 5 bases, with 7 bases separating them. The chain's CDR3 is CASSNENNEQFF. The CDR3 bases are TGTGCCAGCAGCAACGAAAACAATGAGCAGTTCTTC.

The gene calls are TRBV3-1 and TRBJ2-7; tentative D call: TRBD1 (6 bases). CDR1 LGHDT and CDR2 YNNKEL come from the germline V gene (reference sequence). Trimming took off 7 bases at V and 4 bases at J, with 17 bases between the two ends. There are 14 residues in the CDR3. For the CDR3, the DNA is TGTGCCAGCACCGTGGATCCCAGGGGTTACGAGCAGTACTTC. Residues: CASTVDPRGYEQYF.